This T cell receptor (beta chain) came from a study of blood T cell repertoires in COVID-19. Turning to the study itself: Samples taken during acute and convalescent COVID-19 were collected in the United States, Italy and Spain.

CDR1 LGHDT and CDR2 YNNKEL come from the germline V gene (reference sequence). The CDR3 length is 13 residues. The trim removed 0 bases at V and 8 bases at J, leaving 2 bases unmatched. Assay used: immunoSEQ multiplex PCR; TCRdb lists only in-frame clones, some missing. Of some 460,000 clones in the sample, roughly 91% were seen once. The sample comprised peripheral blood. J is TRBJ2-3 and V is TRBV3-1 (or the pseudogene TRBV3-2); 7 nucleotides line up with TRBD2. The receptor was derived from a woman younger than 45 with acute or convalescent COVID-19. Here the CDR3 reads CASSQEPGGTQYF. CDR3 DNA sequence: TGTGCCAGCAGCCAAGAACCGGGAGGTACGCAGTATTTT.